This T cell receptor (beta chain) was identified in a study of T cell changes during pregnancy in multiple sclerosis. The V gene end was trimmed by 4 bases and the J gene end by 3 bases; junction bases not matched to a gene: 12. The CDR3 loop spans 16 amino acids. Per the germline V gene, CDR1 is LGHNA and CDR2 is YNFKEQ. Data came from immunoSEQ multiplex PCR; TCRdb stores just in-frame clones and leaves some out. Found here are 55,000 to 85,000 clones, more than 80% of them singletons; the top ten hold 0.95% to 1.5%. This clone was observed once. Material: peripheral blood, obtained in the third trimester of pregnancy. This chain connects TRBV4-2 to TRBJ2-7, with 7 positions matching TRBD2. This sequence originates from a female donor with multiple sclerosis, enrolled in a pregnancy study. For the CDR3, the DNA is TGTGCCAGCAGCCCGGCGGGGGAGCTGAGCTTCTACGAGCAGTACTTC. Protein sequence: CASSPAGELSFYEQYF.